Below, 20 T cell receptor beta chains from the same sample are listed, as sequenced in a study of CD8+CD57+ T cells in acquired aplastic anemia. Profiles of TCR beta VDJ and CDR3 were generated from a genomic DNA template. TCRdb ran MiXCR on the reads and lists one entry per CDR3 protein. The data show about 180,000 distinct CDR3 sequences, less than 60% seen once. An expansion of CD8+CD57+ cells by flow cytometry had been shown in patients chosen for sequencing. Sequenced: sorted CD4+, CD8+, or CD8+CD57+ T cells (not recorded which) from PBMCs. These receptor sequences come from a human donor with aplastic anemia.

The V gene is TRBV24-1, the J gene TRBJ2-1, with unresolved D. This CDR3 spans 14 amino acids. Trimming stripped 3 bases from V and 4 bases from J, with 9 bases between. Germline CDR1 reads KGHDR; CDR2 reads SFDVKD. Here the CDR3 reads CATSDPGRYNEQFF. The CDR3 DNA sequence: TGTGCCACCAGTGATCCCGGACGGTACAATGAGCAGTTCTTC.

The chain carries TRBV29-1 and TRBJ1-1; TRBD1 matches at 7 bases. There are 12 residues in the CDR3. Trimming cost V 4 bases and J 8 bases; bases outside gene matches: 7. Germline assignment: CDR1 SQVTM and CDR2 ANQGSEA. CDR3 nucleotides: TGCAGCGTTGCAAGACAGGGAGCAGAAGCTTTCTTT. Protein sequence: CSVARQGAEAFF.

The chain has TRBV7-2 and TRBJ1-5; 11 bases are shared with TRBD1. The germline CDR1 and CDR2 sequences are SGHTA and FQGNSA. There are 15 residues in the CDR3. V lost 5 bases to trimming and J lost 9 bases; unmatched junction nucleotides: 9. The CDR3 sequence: CASSPRTGGAGPQHF. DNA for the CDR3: TGTGCCAGCAGCCCCAGGACAGGGGGCGCCGGGCCCCAGCATTTT.

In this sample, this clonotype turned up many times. Here the CDR3 DNA reads TGTGCCAGCGGGCGGTCTCGTACCGGGGAGCTGTTTTTT. It codes for CASGRSRTGELFF. The chain links TRBV6-2 or TRBV6-3 to TRBJ2-2; unclear D gene. The V gene's germline CDR1 is MNHEY and CDR2 SVGEGT. With 8 bases removed from V and 5 bases from J, the gap between germline ends came to 12 bases. The CDR3 sequence is 13 residues long.

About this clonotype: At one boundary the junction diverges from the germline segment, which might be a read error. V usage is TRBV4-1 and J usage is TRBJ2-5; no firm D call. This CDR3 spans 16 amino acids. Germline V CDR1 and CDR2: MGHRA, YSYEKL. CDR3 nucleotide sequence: TGCGCCTGCAGCCAAGTATCTGGGCGGTCCCAAGAGACCCAGTACTTC. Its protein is CACSQVSGRSQETQYF.

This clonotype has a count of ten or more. The CDR3 bases are TGTGCCAGCACCCCACAGGGGGCGGGCGGGGAGCTGTTTTTT. Protein: CASTPQGAGGELFF. The genes are TRBV9 and TRBJ2-2; TRBD1 aligns across 9 bases. CDR3 size: 14 residues. Germline assignment: CDR1 SGDLS and CDR2 YYNGEE. V shed 6 bases, J shed 7 bases, and the junction held 7 bases outside the gene matches. The full variable domain, completed using reference TRBV9 and TRBJ2-2, is DSGVTQTPKHLITATGQRVTLRCSPRSGDLSVYWYQQSLDQGLQFLIQYYNGEERAKGNILERFSAQQFPDLHSELNLSSLELGDSALYFCASTPQGAGGELFFGEGSRLTVL.

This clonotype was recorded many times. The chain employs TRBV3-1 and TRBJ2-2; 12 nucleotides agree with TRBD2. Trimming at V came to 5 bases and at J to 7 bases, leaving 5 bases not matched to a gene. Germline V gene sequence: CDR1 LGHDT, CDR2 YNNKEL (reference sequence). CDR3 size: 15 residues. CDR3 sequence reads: CASSSRTSGIGELFF. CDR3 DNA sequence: TGTGCCAGCAGCTCACGGACTAGCGGGATCGGGGAGCTGTTTTTT. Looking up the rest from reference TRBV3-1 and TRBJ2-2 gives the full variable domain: DTAVSQTPKYLVTQMGNDKSIKCEQNLGHDTMYWYKQDSKKFLKIMFSYNNKELIINETVPNRFSPKSPDKAHLNLHINSLELGDSAVYFCASSSRTSGIGELFFGEGSRLTVL.

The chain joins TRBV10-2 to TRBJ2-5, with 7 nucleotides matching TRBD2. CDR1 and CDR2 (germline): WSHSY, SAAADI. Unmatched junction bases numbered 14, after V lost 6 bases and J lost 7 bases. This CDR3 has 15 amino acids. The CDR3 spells CASSTTTGERGTQYF. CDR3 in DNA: TGCGCCAGCAGCACTACAACCGGGGAGCGGGGGACCCAGTACTTC.

In DNA form, the CDR3 reads TGTGCCATCACTTCCGGACAGGAGATCGGCGAGCAGTACTTC. Its protein product is CAITSGQEIGEQYF. This sequence joins TRBV10-3 and TRBJ2-7; 7 positions match TRBD1. The CDR3 is made up of 14 amino acids. The J segment lost 6 bases and the V segment lost 7 bases, leaving 12 bases of the junction unmatched. Germline V gene lookup returns CDR1 ENHRY and CDR2 SYGVKD.

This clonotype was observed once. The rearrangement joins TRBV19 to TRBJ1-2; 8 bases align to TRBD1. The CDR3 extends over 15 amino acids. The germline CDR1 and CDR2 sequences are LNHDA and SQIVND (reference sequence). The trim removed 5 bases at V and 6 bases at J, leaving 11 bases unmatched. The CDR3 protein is CASSLYRGQGDGYTF. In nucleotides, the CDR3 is TGTGCCAGTAGTCTCTATCGTGGACAGGGCGATGGCTACACCTTC.

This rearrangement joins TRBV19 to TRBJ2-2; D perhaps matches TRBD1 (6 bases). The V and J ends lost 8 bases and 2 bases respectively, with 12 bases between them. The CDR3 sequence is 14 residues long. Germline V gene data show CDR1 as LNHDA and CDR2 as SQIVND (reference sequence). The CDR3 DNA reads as TGTGCCAGTCTACAGGGCGTCAACACCGGGGAGCTGTTTTTT. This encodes CASLQGVNTGELFF.

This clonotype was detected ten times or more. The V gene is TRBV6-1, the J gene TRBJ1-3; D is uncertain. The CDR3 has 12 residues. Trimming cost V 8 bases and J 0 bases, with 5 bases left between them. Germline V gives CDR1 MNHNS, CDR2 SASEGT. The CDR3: CASLGSGNTIYF. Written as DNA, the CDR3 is TGTGCCAGCCTAGGCTCTGGAAACACCATATATTTT.

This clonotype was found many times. CDR3 sequence reads: CASSLAGTRAGKLFF. For the CDR3, the DNA is TGTGCCAGCAGCTTGGCCGGGACGAGGGCGGGAAAACTGTTTTTT. This chain uses TRBV7-9 with TRBJ1-4, with D perhaps matching TRBD1 (5 bases). The CDR3 runs to 15 residues. Trimming pared 3 bases from V and 10 bases from J, leaving 18 bases between. Per the germline V gene, CDR1 is SEHNR and CDR2 is FQNEAQ (reference sequence).

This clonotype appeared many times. The CDR3 reads CASSETGKSSYEQYF. The CDR3 DNA follows: TGTGCCAGTAGTGAGACAGGTAAAAGCTCCTACGAGCAGTACTTC. This sequence joins TRBV19 and TRBJ2-7, with TRBD1 as a possible D gene (6 bases). The germline V gene encodes CDR1 LNHDA and CDR2 SQIVND (reference sequence). The V end was cut by 5 bases, the J end by 0 bases, with 14 bases between. The CDR3 is made up of 15 amino acids.

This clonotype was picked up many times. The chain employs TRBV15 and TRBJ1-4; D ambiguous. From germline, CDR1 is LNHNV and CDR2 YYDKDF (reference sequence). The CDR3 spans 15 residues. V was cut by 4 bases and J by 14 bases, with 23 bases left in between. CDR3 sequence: CATSISRTLSNSLFF. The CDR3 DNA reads TGTGCCACCAGCATTTCACGGACCCTCTCTAATTCTCTGTTTTTT.

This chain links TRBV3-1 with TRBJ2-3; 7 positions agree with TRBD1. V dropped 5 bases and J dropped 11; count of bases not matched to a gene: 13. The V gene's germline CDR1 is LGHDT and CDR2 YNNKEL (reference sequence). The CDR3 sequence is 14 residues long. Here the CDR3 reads CASSSTYRGVEQYF. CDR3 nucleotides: TGTGCCAGCAGCTCTACTTACAGGGGAGTGGAGCAGTATTTT.

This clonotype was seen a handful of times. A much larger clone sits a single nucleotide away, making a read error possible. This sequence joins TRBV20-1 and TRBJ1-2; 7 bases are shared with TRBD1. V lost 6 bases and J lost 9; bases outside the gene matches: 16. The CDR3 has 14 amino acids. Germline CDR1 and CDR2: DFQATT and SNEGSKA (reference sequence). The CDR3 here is CSAADRRVSPCYTF. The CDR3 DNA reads TGCAGTGCCGCGGACAGGCGGGTCTCTCCTTGCTACACCTTC.

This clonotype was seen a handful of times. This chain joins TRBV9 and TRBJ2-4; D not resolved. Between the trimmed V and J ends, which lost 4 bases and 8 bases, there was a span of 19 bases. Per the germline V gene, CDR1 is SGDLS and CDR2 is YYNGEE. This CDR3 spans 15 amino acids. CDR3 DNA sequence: TGTGCCAGCAGCCCCCAGGATGAGCCCTCGGACATTCAGTACTTC. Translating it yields CASSPQDEPSDIQYF.

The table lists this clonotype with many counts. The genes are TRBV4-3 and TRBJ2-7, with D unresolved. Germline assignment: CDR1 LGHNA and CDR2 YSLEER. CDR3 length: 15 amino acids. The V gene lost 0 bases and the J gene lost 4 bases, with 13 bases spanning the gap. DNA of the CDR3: TGCGCCAGCAGCCAAGATTGGGGTATGGCGTACGAGCAGTACTTC. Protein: CASSQDWGMAYEQYF.

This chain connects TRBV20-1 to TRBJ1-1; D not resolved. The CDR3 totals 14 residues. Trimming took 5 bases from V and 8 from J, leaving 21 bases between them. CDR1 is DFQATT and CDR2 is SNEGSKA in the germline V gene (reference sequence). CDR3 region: CSALSGNSADEAFF. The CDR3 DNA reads TGCAGTGCTTTAAGTGGGAACAGCGCTGACGAAGCTTTCTTT.